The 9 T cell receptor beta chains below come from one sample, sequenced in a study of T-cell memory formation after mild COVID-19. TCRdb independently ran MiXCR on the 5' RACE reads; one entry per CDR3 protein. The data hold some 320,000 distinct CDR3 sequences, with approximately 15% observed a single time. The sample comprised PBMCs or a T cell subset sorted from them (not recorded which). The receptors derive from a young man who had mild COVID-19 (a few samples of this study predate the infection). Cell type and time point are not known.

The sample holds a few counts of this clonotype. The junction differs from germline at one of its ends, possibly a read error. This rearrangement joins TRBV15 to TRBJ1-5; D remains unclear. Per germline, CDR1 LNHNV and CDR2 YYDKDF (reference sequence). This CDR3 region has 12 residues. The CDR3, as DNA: TGTGCCACCAGCGGAGATGCACAGCCCCAGCATTTT. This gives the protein CATSGDAQPQHF.

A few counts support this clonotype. The CDR3 here is CASSEALVVFGGAFF. The CDR3 nucleotides are TGTGCCAGCAGTGAAGCACTGGTCGTGTTTGGGGGAGCTTTCTTT. The chain couples TRBV2 to TRBJ1-1; tentatively, D is TRBD1 (5 bases). This CDR3 is 15 amino acids long. Looked up from germline, CDR1 is SNHLY and CDR2 is FYNNEI. The V and J ends lost 0 bases and 10 bases respectively, with 18 bases between them. Full variable domain (remainder filled in from reference TRBV2 and TRBJ1-1): EPEVTQTPSHQVTQMGQEVILRCVPISNHLYFYWYRQILGQKVEFLVSFYNNEISEKSEIFDDQFSVERPDGSNFTLKIRSTKLEDSAMYFCASSEALVVFGGAFFGQGTRLTVV.

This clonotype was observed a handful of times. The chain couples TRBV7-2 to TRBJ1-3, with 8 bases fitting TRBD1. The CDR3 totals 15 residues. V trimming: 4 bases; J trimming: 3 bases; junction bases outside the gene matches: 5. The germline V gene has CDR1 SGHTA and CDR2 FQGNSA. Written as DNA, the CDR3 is TGTGCCAGCAGCTCTCAGGGGGCGCTTGGAAACACCATATATTTT. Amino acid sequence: CASSSQGALGNTIYF.

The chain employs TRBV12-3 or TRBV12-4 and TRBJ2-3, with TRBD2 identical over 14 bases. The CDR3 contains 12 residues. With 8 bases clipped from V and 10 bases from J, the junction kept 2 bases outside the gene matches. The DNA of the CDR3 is TGTGCCAGCGGACTAGCGGGGGGTGCGCAGTATTTT. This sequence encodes CASGLAGGAQYF.

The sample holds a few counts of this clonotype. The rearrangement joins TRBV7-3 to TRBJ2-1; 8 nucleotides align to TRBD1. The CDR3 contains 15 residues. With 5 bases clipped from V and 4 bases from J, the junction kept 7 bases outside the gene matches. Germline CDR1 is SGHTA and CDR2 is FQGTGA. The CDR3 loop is CASSRGQDKYNEQFF. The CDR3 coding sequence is TGTGCCAGCAGCCGGGGACAGGATAAATACAATGAGCAGTTCTTC.

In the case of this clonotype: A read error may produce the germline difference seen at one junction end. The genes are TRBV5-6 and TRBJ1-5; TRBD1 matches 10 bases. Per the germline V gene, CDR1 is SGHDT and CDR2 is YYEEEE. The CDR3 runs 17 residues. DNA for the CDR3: TGTGCCAGCAGCTTGGCGGGACAGGGGTTAAGCAATCAGCCCCAGAATTTT. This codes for CASSLAGQGLSNQPQNF.

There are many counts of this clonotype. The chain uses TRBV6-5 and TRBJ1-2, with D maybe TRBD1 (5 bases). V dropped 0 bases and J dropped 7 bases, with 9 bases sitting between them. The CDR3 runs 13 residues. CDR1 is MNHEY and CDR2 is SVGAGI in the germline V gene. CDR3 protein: CASSYSGTRGYTF. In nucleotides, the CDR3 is TGTGCCAGCAGTTACTCAGGGACGCGTGGCTACACCTTC.

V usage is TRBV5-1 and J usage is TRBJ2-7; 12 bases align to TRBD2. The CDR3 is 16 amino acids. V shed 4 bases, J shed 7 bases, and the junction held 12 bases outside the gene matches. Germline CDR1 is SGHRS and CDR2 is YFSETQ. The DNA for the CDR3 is TGCGCCAGCAGCGGCGGACTAGCGGGGCCCTACGCAGAGCAGTACTTC. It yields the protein CASSGGLAGPYAEQYF. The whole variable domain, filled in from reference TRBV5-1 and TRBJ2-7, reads KAGVTQTPRYLIKTRGQQVTLSCSPISGHRSVSWYQQTPGQGLQFLFEYFSETQRNKGNFPGRFSGRQFSNSRSEMNVSTLELGDSALYLCASSGGLAGPYAEQYFGPGTRLTVT.

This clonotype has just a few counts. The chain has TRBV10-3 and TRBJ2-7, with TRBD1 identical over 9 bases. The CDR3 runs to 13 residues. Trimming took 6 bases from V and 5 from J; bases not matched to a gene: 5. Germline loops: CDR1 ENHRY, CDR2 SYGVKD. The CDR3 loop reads CAIRGTGGNEQYV. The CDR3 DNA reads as TGTGCCATCAGGGGTACAGGGGGCAACGAGCAGTACGTC.